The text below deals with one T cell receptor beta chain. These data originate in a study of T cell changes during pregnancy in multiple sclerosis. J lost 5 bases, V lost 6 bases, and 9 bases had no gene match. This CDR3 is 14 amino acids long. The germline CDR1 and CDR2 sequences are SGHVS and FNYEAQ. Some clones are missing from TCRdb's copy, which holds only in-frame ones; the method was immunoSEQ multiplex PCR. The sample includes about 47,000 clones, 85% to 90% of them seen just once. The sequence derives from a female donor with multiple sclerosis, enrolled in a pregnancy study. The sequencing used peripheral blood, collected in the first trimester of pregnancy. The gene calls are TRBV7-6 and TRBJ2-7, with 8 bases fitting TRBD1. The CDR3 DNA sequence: TGTGCCAGCAGTACGTGGACAGGGCGCAACGAGCAGTACTTC. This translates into CASSTWTGRNEQYF.